The rows below give T cell receptor beta chains drawn from one sample of a study of regulatory T cells in long-lasting Graves disease. TCRdb independently ran MiXCR on the multiplex PCR reads; one entry per CDR3 protein. Here the sample spans hundreds of thousands of distinct CDR3 sequences, around 12% being singletons. The same sample was also used in a study of T cells in Graves' hyperthyroidism and ophthalmopathy.

The sample here was peripheral blood mononuclear cells (PBMCs), taken at new diagnosis, from a patient treated with antithyroid drugs. Receptors were obtained from a woman in her 30s with Graves disease. Both conserved end residues are trimmed from each CDR3. D genes are given only for firm matches. Only some rows state a clone size, as once, few, many or a class for expanded clones.

D: NA
J: TRBJ1-4
length: 12
V: TRBV7-2
size: many
CDR3: ASSLRGDYEKLF

D: TRBD1
J: TRBJ2-7
length: 12
V: TRBV7-7
size: many
CDR3: ASSLDRANSKQY

D: NA
J: TRBJ2-7
length: 15
V: TRBV11-3
size: many
CDR3: ASSLDPREVPSYEQY

D: NA
J: TRBJ1-2
length: 8
V: TRBV20-1
size: many
CDR3: SAILGGYT

D: NA
J: TRBJ2-7
length: 12
V: TRBV11-2
size: many
CDR3: ASSLSPWDYEQY

D: NA
J: TRBJ2-4
length: 11
V: TRBV4-2
size: few
CDR3: ASSQDTENIQY

D: TRBD1
J: TRBJ1-2
length: 16
V: TRBV27
size: few
CDR3: ASSLFYAGQGVFDRYT

D: NA
J: TRBJ2-7
length: 11
V: TRBV16
size: NA
CDR3: ASSQSTTSEQY

D: TRBD1
J: TRBJ2-7
length: 12
V: TRBV24-1
size: once
CDR3: ATSDPRTGGEQY

D: TRBD1
J: TRBJ2-5
length: 13
V: TRBV19
size: many
CDR3: ASSMGWGQPETQY

D: NA
J: TRBJ1-2
length: 10
V: TRBV6-1
size: many
CDR3: ASRDSLYGYT

D: NA
J: TRBJ1-1
length: 15
V: TRBV6-5
size: many
CDR3: ASSYSRGTDLNTEAF

D: TRBD2
J: TRBJ2-5
length: 14
V: TRBV12-3/TRBV12-4
size: NA
CDR3: ASSSRTSGHQETQY

D: NA
J: TRBJ1-5
length: 13
V: TRBV27
size: NA
CDR3: ASRRRGVSNQPQH

D: NA
J: TRBJ2-1
length: 9
V: TRBV11-2
size: many
CDR3: ASSLGHKQF

D: NA
J: TRBJ1-5
length: 13
V: TRBV30
size: many
CDR3: AWSVGGGSNQPQH

D: NA
J: TRBJ2-4
length: 12
V: TRBV20-1
size: few
CDR3: SADSQIAKNIQY

D: NA
J: TRBJ2-1
length: 11
V: TRBV19
size: NA
CDR3: ASSPRAYDEQF

D: NA
J: TRBJ1-1
length: 11
V: TRBV6-1
size: many
CDR3: ASGATVNTEAF

D: NA
J: TRBJ1-2
length: 12
V: TRBV28
size: few
CDR3: ASSFEGMDYGYT

D: NA
J: TRBJ1-2
length: 10
V: TRBV29-1
size: many
CDR3: SVEGTLTGYT

D: TRBD2
J: TRBJ2-1
length: 14
V: TRBV5-4
size: many
CDR3: ASSPIAGGPYNEQF

D: TRBD1
J: TRBJ1-1
length: 11
V: TRBV12-3/TRBV12-4
size: many
CDR3: ASSRTGGVEAF

D: NA
J: TRBJ1-1
length: 12
V: TRBV19
size: many
CDR3: ASSITHWISEAF

D: NA
J: TRBJ2-5
length: 12
V: TRBV20-1
size: many
CDR3: SASRLDFQETQY

D: TRBD2
J: TRBJ2-2
length: 12
V: TRBV11-2
size: many
CDR3: ASSSAGATGELF

D: NA
J: TRBJ2-7
length: 13
V: TRBV5-1
size: many
CDR3: ASSKARGGKYEQY

D: NA
J: TRBJ2-3
length: 11
V: TRBV6-1
size: NA
CDR3: ASSRRTADTQY

D: NA
J: NA
length: 11
V: TRBV11-2
size: NA
CDR3: ASSAPGFETQY

D: TRBD2
J: TRBJ2-1
length: 12
V: TRBV7-9
size: NA
CDR3: ASSHTGGSGEQF

D: NA
J: TRBJ1-2
length: 13
V: TRBV6-7
size: NA
CDR3: ASNIPVWVNYGYT

D: TRBD1
J: TRBJ2-7
length: 14
V: TRBV6-1
size: many
CDR3: ASSEAGTVLSYEQY

D: NA
J: TRBJ2-2
length: 14
V: TRBV11-2
size: once
CDR3: ASISVRGRNTGELF